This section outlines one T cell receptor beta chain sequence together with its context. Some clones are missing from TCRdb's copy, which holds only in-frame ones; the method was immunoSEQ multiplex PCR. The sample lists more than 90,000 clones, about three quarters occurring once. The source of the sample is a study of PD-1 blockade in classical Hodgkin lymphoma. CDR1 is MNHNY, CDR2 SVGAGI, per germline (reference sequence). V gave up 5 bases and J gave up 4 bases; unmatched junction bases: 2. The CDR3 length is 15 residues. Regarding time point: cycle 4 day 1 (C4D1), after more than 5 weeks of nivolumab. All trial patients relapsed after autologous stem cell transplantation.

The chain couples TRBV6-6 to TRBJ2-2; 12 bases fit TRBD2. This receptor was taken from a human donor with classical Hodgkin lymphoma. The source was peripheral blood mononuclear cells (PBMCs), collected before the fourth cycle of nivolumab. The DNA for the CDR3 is TGTGCCAGCAGTGTGACTAGCGGGGGCACCGGGGAGCTGTTTTTT. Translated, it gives CASSVTSGGTGELFF.